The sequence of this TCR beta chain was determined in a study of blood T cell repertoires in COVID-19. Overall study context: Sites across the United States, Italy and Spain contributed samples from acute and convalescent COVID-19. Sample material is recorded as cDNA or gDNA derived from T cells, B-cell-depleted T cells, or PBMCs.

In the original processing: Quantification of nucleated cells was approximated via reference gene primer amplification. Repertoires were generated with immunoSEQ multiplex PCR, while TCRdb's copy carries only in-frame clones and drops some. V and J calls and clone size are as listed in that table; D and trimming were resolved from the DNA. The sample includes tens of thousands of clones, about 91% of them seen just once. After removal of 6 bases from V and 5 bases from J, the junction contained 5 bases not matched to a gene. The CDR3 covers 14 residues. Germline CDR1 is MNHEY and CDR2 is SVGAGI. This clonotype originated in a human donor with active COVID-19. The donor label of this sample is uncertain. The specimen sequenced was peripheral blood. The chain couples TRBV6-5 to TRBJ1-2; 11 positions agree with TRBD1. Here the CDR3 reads CASRHRDRGYGYTF. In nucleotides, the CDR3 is TGTGCCAGCAGACACCGGGACAGGGGGTATGGCTACACCTTC.